The next 29 T cell receptor beta chains were all read from a single sample in a study of shared clonotypes between healthy human individuals. Using immunoSEQ multiplex PCR, the repertoire was profiled, and TCRdb retains in-frame clones only, with some absent. Here the sample spans around 2.1 million clones, roughly 95% being singletons. The specimen was naive CD4+ T cells sorted from blood. Indicated subset: CD45RA+ positively selected. Receptor source: a man younger than 35 in good health.

A note on this clone: The same CDR3 can be traced to other DNA sequences in this sample. This sequence joins TRBV5-1 and TRBJ1-1; weak D call: TRBD1 (5 bases). Trimming left V 0 bases short and J 2 bases short, with 8 bases between. In germline, CDR1 is SGHRS, CDR2 YFSETQ. This CDR3 contains 14 residues. The CDR3 region has the DNA TGCGCCAGCAGCTTGGGTGGGGCTAACACTGAAGCTTTCTTT. This translates into CASSLGGANTEAFF. The full variable domain, in which reference TRBV5-1 and TRBJ1-1 provide the parts outside the CDR3, is KAGVTQTPRYLIKTRGQQVTLSCSPISGHRSVSWYQQTPGQGLQFLFEYFSETQRNKGNFPGRFSGRQFSNSRSEMNVSTLELGDSALYLCASSLGGANTEAFFGQGTRLTVV.

Notes on this clone: Other DNA sequences in the same sample also yield this CDR3. V is TRBV2 and J is TRBJ1-2, with TRBD1 as a possible D gene (5 bases). The germline gives CDR1 SNHLY, CDR2 FYNNEI. V gave up 7 bases and J gave up 2 bases, with 5 bases separating them. The CDR3 consists of 11 residues. The CDR3 spells CASTGNYGYTF. For the CDR3, the DNA is TGTGCCAGCACAGGGAACTATGGCTACACCTTC.

The rearrangement joins TRBV2 to TRBJ2-7; 15 nucleotides align to TRBD2. V shed 6 bases, J shed 5 bases, and the junction held 5 bases outside the gene matches. Germline CDR1 reads SNHLY; CDR2 reads FYNNEI. CDR3 size: 15 residues. The CDR3 DNA is TGTGCCAGCAGCGGACTAGCGGGAGGGGTTGACGAGCAGTACTTC. Its protein is CASSGLAGGVDEQYF.

The chain combines TRBV5-1 with TRBJ1-2, with D possibly TRBD1 on 5 matching bases. Germline V gene lookup returns CDR1 SGHRS and CDR2 YFSETQ. This CDR3 contains 14 residues. V was clipped by 5 bases and J by 4 bases, with 15 bases between them. The CDR3 bases are TGCGCCAGCAGACAGGAGGCGCACGGCTATGGCTACACCTTC. Its protein product is CASRQEAHGYGYTF.

The chain combines TRBV11-2 with TRBJ2-2; TRBD1 is a possible D gene (6 bases). The CDR3 runs 13 residues. CDR1 is SGHAT and CDR2 is FQNNGV in the germline V gene. V lost 1 base to trimming and J lost 9 bases, with 9 bases between them. The CDR3 is CASSLAGARELFF. DNA of the CDR3: TGTGCCAGCAGCTTAGCAGGGGCGAGGGAGCTGTTTTTT.

V and J are TRBV7-2 and TRBJ2-7; 7 bases agree with TRBD1. V lost 1 base to trimming and J lost 3 bases; unmatched junction nucleotides: 9. This CDR3 has 16 residues. The V gene's germline CDR1 is SGHTA and CDR2 FQGNSA. The CDR3 protein is CASSLGSGQAGYEQYF. The CDR3 DNA sequence: TGTGCCAGCAGCTTAGGTTCCGGACAGGCGGGCTACGAGCAGTACTTC.

The genes are TRBV30 and TRBJ2-3; D ambiguous. CDR1 and CDR2 (germline): GTSNPN, SVGIG (reference sequence). The V and J ends lost 2 bases and 0 bases respectively, with 9 bases between them. The CDR3 has 14 amino acids. The CDR3 DNA reads TGTGCCTGGAGTCAAGTCGGAAGCACAGATACGCAGTATTTT. This codes for CAWSQVGSTDTQYF.

This chain uses TRBV2 with TRBJ2-5, with D unresolved. CDR1 is SNHLY and CDR2 is FYNNEI in the germline V gene. CDR3 length: 12 residues. V lost 6 bases and J 4 bases, leaving 9 bases between the germline ends. CDR3 bases: TGTGCCAGCAGCCGGATAGGAGAGACCCAGTACTTC. Translated: CASSRIGETQYF.

The chain joins TRBV19 to TRBJ2-5; D gene ambiguous. The V gene lost 6 bases and the J gene lost 8 bases, with 13 bases spanning the gap. This CDR3 has 12 amino acids. The germline CDR1 and CDR2 sequences are LNHDA and SQIVND (reference sequence). The CDR3 here is CASSEVPETQYF. The CDR3 DNA follows: TGTGCCAGTAGCGAGGTCCCGGAAACCCAGTACTTC.

Points on this clone: This same CDR3 is encoded by further DNA sequences in the sample. The chain employs TRBV30 and TRBJ2-1, with D possibly TRBD2 on 6 matching bases. The CDR3 covers 11 residues. The germline gives CDR1 GTSNPN, CDR2 SVGIG (reference sequence). V gave up 5 bases and J gave up 4 bases, with 6 bases separating them. CDR3 region: CAWGGYNEQFF. The DNA for the CDR3 is TGTGCCTGGGGGGGGTACAATGAGCAGTTCTTC. Combining the CDR3 with reference TRBV30 and TRBJ2-1 gives the whole variable domain SQTIHQWPATLVQPVGSPLSLECTVEGTSNPNLYWYRQAAGRGLQLLFYSVGIGQISSEVPQNLSASRPQDRQFILSSKKLLLSDSGFYLCAWGGYNEQFFGPGTRLTVL.

The gene calls are TRBV5-4 and TRBJ2-1; D is uncertain. The germline gives CDR1 SGHNT, CDR2 YYREEE (reference sequence). The V gene lost 4 bases and the J gene lost 5 bases, with 19 bases spanning the gap. The CDR3 extends over 16 amino acids. CDR3 region: CASSHRTRSFNNEQFF. The DNA for the CDR3 is TGTGCCAGCAGCCACCGGACCAGGAGTTTCAACAATGAGCAGTTCTTC.

The V gene is TRBV2, the J gene TRBJ2-7; D gene unclear. Germline CDR1 reads SNHLY; CDR2 reads FYNNEI. This CDR3 comprises 16 residues. Trimming pared 8 bases from V and 0 bases from J, leaving 20 bases between. The CDR3 sequence is CASLDHPGKASYEQYF. DNA for the CDR3: TGTGCCAGCTTGGACCATCCGGGTAAGGCCTCCTACGAGCAGTACTTC. Together with reference TRBV2 and TRBJ2-7, the CDR3 gives the full variable domain: EPEVTQTPSHQVTQMGQEVILRCVPISNHLYFYWYRQILGQKVEFLVSFYNNEISEKSEIFDDQFSVERPDGSNFTLKIRSTKLEDSAMYFCASLDHPGKASYEQYFGPGTRLTVT.

As for this clone: Other DNA sequences in the sample encode the same CDR3. V and J are TRBV6-5 and TRBJ2-5; D gene ambiguous. This CDR3 contains 13 residues. The V gene's germline CDR1 is MNHEY and CDR2 SVGAGI. The V end was cut by 5 bases, the J end by 2 bases, with 9 bases between. The CDR3 protein is CASSRTVQETQYF. DNA for the CDR3: TGTGCCAGCAGTCGGACGGTTCAAGAGACCCAGTACTTC.

The J gene is TRBJ1-1, the V gene TRBV11-2; no reliable D call. Trimming took 6 bases from V and 3 from J, leaving 11 bases between them. The length of the CDR3 is 13 residues. Germline assignment: CDR1 SGHAT and CDR2 FQNNGV. The CDR3, as DNA: TGTGCCAGCAGGTCAGGTGTGTACACTGAAGCTTTCTTT. This encodes CASRSGVYTEAFF.

V usage is TRBV5-1 and J usage is TRBJ1-1; TRBD1 aligns across 7 bases. Germline V gives CDR1 SGHRS, CDR2 YFSETQ. The CDR3 has 15 amino acids. V gave up 4 bases and J gave up 3 bases; unmatched junction bases: 9. CDR3 sequence reads: CASSAPGGSDTEAFF. The CDR3 DNA is TGCGCCAGCAGCGCGCCAGGGGGATCCGACACTGAAGCTTTCTTT. Together with reference TRBV5-1 and TRBJ1-1, the CDR3 gives the full variable domain: KAGVTQTPRYLIKTRGQQVTLSCSPISGHRSVSWYQQTPGQGLQFLFEYFSETQRNKGNFPGRFSGRQFSNSRSEMNVSTLELGDSALYLCASSAPGGSDTEAFFGQGTRLTVV.

This clone was recorded a few times. Other DNA sequences in this specimen translate into the identical CDR3. This sequence joins TRBV9 and TRBJ2-5, with D unclear. CDR1 is SGDLS and CDR2 is YYNGEE in the germline V gene. The CDR3 has 13 amino acids. The ends were cut back, 1 base at V and 1 base at J, with 5 bases in the middle. The CDR3 nucleotides read TGTGCCAGCAGCGTAACCTCCCAAGAGACCCAGTACTTC. Its translation is CASSVTSQETQYF.

This clone was observed a single time. This sequence joins TRBV5-6 and TRBJ2-7; D is undetermined. The V and J ends lost 2 bases and 3 bases respectively, with 9 bases between them. CDR1 and CDR2 from the germline V gene are SGHDT and YYEEEE. This CDR3 has 13 residues. CDR3 sequence: CASSFRNNYEQYF. In DNA form, the CDR3 reads TGTGCCAGCAGCTTCAGGAACAACTACGAGCAGTACTTC.

J is TRBJ2-6 and V is TRBV6-1, with 8 bases lining up with TRBD2. This CDR3 comprises 18 residues. The V gene's germline CDR1 is MNHNS and CDR2 SASEGT. J was trimmed by 4 bases and V by 4 bases; bases with no gene match: 12. CDR3 DNA: TGTGCCAGCAGTGGACTTACTAGCGGCTTAGGGGGGGCCAACGTCCTGACTTTC. Protein product: CASSGLTSGLGGANVLTF.

The V call is TRBV7-3, the J call TRBJ2-2; 7 bases agree with TRBD2. CDR3 length equals 16 residues. The V segment lost 3 bases and the J segment 0 bases; nucleotides outside the gene matches: 4. Germline values: CDR1 SGHTA, CDR2 FQGTGA. CDR3 region: CASSLTGGANTGELFF. The CDR3 DNA reads as TGTGCCAGCAGCTTGACGGGGGGTGCGAACACCGGGGAGCTGTTTTTT. Together with reference TRBV7-3 and TRBJ2-2, the CDR3 gives the full variable domain: GAGVSQTPSNKVTEKGKYVELRCDPISGHTALYWYRQSLGQGPEFLIYFQGTGAADDSGLPNDRFFAVRPEGSVSTLKIQRTERGDSAVYLCASSLTGGANTGELFFGEGSRLTVL.

This chain joins TRBV29-1 and TRBJ2-4; D is unclear. Germline V lookup: CDR1 SQVTM, CDR2 ANQGSEA. The CDR3 covers 12 residues. Trimming took off 6 bases at V and 0 bases at J, with 6 bases between the two ends. Here the CDR3 reads CSVLLAKNIQYF. The DNA of the CDR3 is TGCAGCGTCCTACTAGCCAAAAACATTCAGTACTTC.

This rearrangement joins TRBV27 to TRBJ2-3; 9 nucleotides align to TRBD1. Germline assignment: CDR1 MNHEY and CDR2 SMNVEV (reference sequence). This CDR3 region has 15 residues. Unmatched junction bases numbered 7, after V lost 5 bases and J lost 4 bases. CDR3 loop: CASSTGTGRADTQYF. CDR3 sequence (DNA): TGTGCCAGCAGTACTGGGACAGGGAGGGCAGATACGCAGTATTTT.

V and J are TRBV11-2 and TRBJ1-2; D unclear. The germline V gene has CDR1 SGHAT and CDR2 FQNNGV. Trimming removed 3 bases at V and 3 bases at J, with 8 bases between. CDR3 length equals 13 residues. CDR3 sequence: CASSFGKDYGYTF. The CDR3 nucleotides read TGTGCCAGCAGCTTTGGGAAGGACTATGGCTACACCTTC.

The J gene is TRBJ2-5, the V gene TRBV7-2, with no clear D. The CDR3 length is 15 residues. Germline V gene lookup returns CDR1 SGHTA and CDR2 FQGNSA. V gave up 0 bases and J gave up 4 bases, with 12 bases separating them. Here the CDR3 reads CASSLAISGRETQYF. The CDR3 DNA reads TGTGCCAGCAGCTTAGCCATATCCGGGCGAGAGACCCAGTACTTC.

The CDR3 DNA reads TGTGCCAGCAGTTTGGACAGGGTCGATGAGCAGTTCTTC. Its translation is CASSLDRVDEQFF. The rearrangement uses TRBV6-6 and TRBJ2-1, with 8 bases fitting TRBD1. Trimming cost V 4 bases and J 8 bases; bases outside gene matches: 4. Germline V lookup: CDR1 MNHNY, CDR2 SVGAGI (reference sequence). The CDR3 covers 13 residues.

In regard to this clone: Other DNA sequences in this sample translate to the same CDR3. The rearrangement links TRBV18 to TRBJ2-7, with TRBD2 identical over 15 bases. The germline V gene encodes CDR1 KGHSH and CDR2 LQKENI. Trimming took 0 bases from V and 6 from J; bases not matched to a gene: 0. This CDR3 spans 15 amino acids. The DNA for the CDR3 is TGTGCCAGCTCACCACCGGGACTAGCGGGAGGCGAGCAGTACTTC. This sequence encodes CASSPPGLAGGEQYF.

In the case of this clone: At the DNA level, this CDR3 is encoded by other sequences in the same sample as well. This CDR3 reads CASSLGGLGNTIYF. The CDR3, as DNA: TGCGCCAGCAGTCTGGGAGGTCTTGGAAACACCATATATTTT. The rearrangement joins TRBV5-1 to TRBJ1-3, with D uncertain. V was trimmed by 5 bases and J by 3 bases, leaving 12 bases between them. CDR1 is SGHRS and CDR2 is YFSETQ in the germline V gene. The CDR3 covers 14 residues.

This sequence joins TRBV2 and TRBJ2-6; D not certain. Germline CDR1 is SNHLY and CDR2 is FYNNEI. This CDR3 is built from 15 residues. Between the trimmed V and J ends, which lost 5 bases and 3 bases, there was a span of 11 bases. CDR3: CASSLTYIGANVLTF. The CDR3 coding sequence is TGTGCCAGCAGTCTTACTTATATTGGGGCCAACGTCCTGACTTTC.

V usage is TRBV18 and J usage is TRBJ2-7; TRBD2 is a possible D gene (5 bases). Germline assignment: CDR1 KGHSH and CDR2 LQKENI. The CDR3 length is 13 residues. Trimming stripped 6 bases from V and 3 bases from J, with 12 bases between. The CDR3 DNA reads TGTGCCAGCTCGACTACGGCAGGCTACGAGCAGTACTTC. Its protein product is CASSTTAGYEQYF. The full variable domain, with the rest looked up from reference TRBV18 and TRBJ2-7, is NAGVMQNPRHLVRRRGQEARLRCSPMKGHSHVYWYRQLPEEGLKFMVYLQKENIIDESGMPKERFSAEFPKEGPSILRIQQVVRGDSAAYFCASSTTAGYEQYFGPGTRLTVT.

This clone has just a few counts. Other DNA variants within this sample encode the same CDR3. J is TRBJ1-2 and V is TRBV6-5; D gene uncertain. The germline V gene has CDR1 MNHEY and CDR2 SVGAGI. The CDR3 has 12 amino acids. The V and J ends lost 5 bases and 6 bases respectively, with 10 bases between them. The CDR3 DNA sequence: TGTGCCAGCAGTAGATCCGGGCATGGCTACACCTTC. It codes for CASSRSGHGYTF.